This paragraph reports one T cell receptor (beta chain). Time point specified: blood at routine non-recurrence follow-up after resection. The input material, whole RNA from tumor, nontumor lung or frozen PBMC, was sequenced unsorted. TCRdb reprocessed the 5' RACE reads with MiXCR, giving one entry per CDR3 protein. The sample comprises more than 95,000 distinct CDR3 sequences, 9.5% to 15% of which are singletons, and roughly 17% rests with the top ten. The data were obtained in a study of spatial heterogeneity in lung cancer. This sequence originates from a male donor with early-stage non-small cell lung cancer. The sequences come from PBMCs, collected at follow-up.

The chain's CDR3 is CASTSIDSYNEQFF. CDR3 coding DNA: TGCGCCAGCACCTCTATTGACAGCTACAATGAGCAGTTCTTC. The J gene is TRBJ2-1, the V gene TRBV5-1; possibly TRBD1 for D (5 bases). Trimming removed 6 bases from V and 3 bases from J, with 13 bases in between. Germline V CDR1 and CDR2: SGHRS, YFSETQ. This CDR3 contains 14 residues. Full variable domain (missing parts from reference TRBV5-1 and TRBJ2-1): KAGVTQTPRYLIKTRGQQVTLSCSPISGHRSVSWYQQTPGQGLQFLFEYFSETQRNKGNFPGRFSGRQFSNSRSEMNVSTLELGDSALYLCASTSIDSYNEQFFGPGTRLTVL.